This T cell receptor (beta chain) was profiled in a study of CD8+CD57+ T cells in acquired aplastic anemia. About the research overall: On average, sorted CD4+ and CD8+ cells gave 3 to 3.5 ug of DNA.

Germline assignment: CDR1 DFQATT and CDR2 SNEGSKA (reference sequence). The CDR3 spans 15 residues. V trimming: 1 base; J trimming: 6 bases; junction bases outside the gene matches: 7. Genomic DNA, serving as template, underwent TCR beta VDJ and CDR3 profiling. MiXCR was run by TCRdb on the reads, yielding one entry per CDR3 protein. This sample yields about 250,000 distinct CDR3 sequences, of which approximately 45% are seen a single time; 7% to 9.5% belongs to the top ten. The patients chosen for sequencing had shown expansion of CD8+CD57+ cells (detected by flow cytometry). The sequence came from a human donor with aplastic anemia. The source material was sorted CD4+, CD8+, or CD8+CD57+ T cells (not recorded which) from PBMCs. This chain joins TRBV20-1 and TRBJ2-3; 10 bases fit TRBD2. CDR3 in DNA: TGCAGTGCTAGAGCGTCTAGCGGGGGTTCTGATACGCAGTATTTT. This translates into CSARASSGGSDTQYF.